A selection of T cell receptor beta chains follows, all from one sample in a study of early T cells in non-severe SARS-CoV-2 infection. TCRdb analysed the 5' RACE reads with MiXCR anew, one entry per CDR3 protein. The top ten clones hold 4% to 5% of a sample with approximately 64,000 distinct CDR3 sequences, 4.9% of them seen once. Sequencing input: whole blood. All receptors come from an adult who was a healthcare worker with PCR-confirmed SARS-CoV-2 infection or an uninfected control (not recorded which). CDR3s include the opening cysteine and the closing phenylalanine or tryptophan. A D gene is named only where the DNA matches it firmly. Part of the rows lack a size; the others show once, few, many or a class for expanded clones.

D gene: TRBD1; V gene: TRBV6-1; J gene: TRBJ1-1; clone size: many; CDR3 protein: CASSGQGRGQAFF; CDR3 DNA: TGTGCCAGCAGTGGACAGGGACGCGGACAAGCTTTCTTT
D gene: NA; V gene: TRBV20-1; J gene: TRBJ1-1; clone size: NA; CDR3 protein: CSPKGNAEAFF; CDR3 DNA: TGCAGTCCAAAGGGAAACGCTGAAGCTTTCTTT
D gene: NA; V gene: TRBV7-2; J gene: TRBJ1-6; clone size: many; CDR3 protein: CASSLRRDGNSPLHF; CDR3 DNA: TGTGCCAGCAGCTTACGAAGGGACGGGAATTCACCCCTCCACTTT
D gene: NA; V gene: TRBV28; J gene: TRBJ2-7; clone size: many; CDR3 protein: CASSLEAEQYF; CDR3 DNA: TGTGCCAGCAGTTTAGAGGCCGAGCAGTACTTC
D gene: NA; V gene: TRBV11-2; J gene: TRBJ2-2; clone size: few; CDR3 protein: CASSLKLLTGELFF; CDR3 DNA: TGTGCCAGCAGCTTAAAGCTTCTCACCGGGGAGCTGTTTTTT
D gene: NA; V gene: TRBV6-4; J gene: TRBJ2-3; clone size: many; CDR3 protein: CASSASLASTDTQYF; CDR3 DNA: TGTGCCAGCAGTGCCTCTCTAGCCAGCACAGATACGCAGTATTTT
D gene: TRBD2; V gene: TRBV7-2; J gene: TRBJ2-7; clone size: many; CDR3 protein: CASSLTSGGSYEQYF; CDR3 DNA: TGTGCCAGCAGCCTGACTAGCGGAGGATCCTACGAGCAGTACTTC
D gene: NA; V gene: TRBV6-1; J gene: TRBJ2-3; clone size: NA; CDR3 protein: CASRPGTDTQYF; CDR3 DNA: TGTGCCAGCAGGCCAGGGACAGATACGCAGTATTTT
D gene: TRBD2; V gene: TRBV7-9; J gene: TRBJ2-3; clone size: NA; CDR3 protein: CASSLLAGGSDTQYF; CDR3 DNA: TGTGCCAGCAGCCTACTAGCGGGAGGTTCAGATACGCAGTATTTT
D gene: TRBD1; V gene: TRBV10-2; J gene: TRBJ1-3; clone size: many; CDR3 protein: CASTPGGFGNTIYF; CDR3 DNA: TGCGCCAGCACCCCAGGGGGTTTCGGAAACACCATATATTTT
D gene: TRBD2; V gene: TRBV4-3; J gene: TRBJ2-2; clone size: many; CDR3 protein: CASSLRLAHLLGELFF; CDR3 DNA: TGCGCCAGCAGCCTTCGACTAGCCCACCTCTTAGGGGAGCTGTTTTTT
D gene: NA; V gene: TRBV18; J gene: TRBJ1-2; clone size: many; CDR3 protein: CASSSGQPHYGYTF; CDR3 DNA: TGTGCCAGCTCATCCGGACAGCCACACTATGGCTACACCTTC
D gene: NA; V gene: TRBV9; J gene: TRBJ2-5; clone size: many; CDR3 protein: CASSVGGGQETQYF; CDR3 DNA: TGTGCCAGCAGCGTAGGTGGGGGACAAGAGACCCAGTACTTC
D gene: TRBD2; V gene: TRBV5-4; J gene: TRBJ2-1; clone size: many; CDR3 protein: CASSSGLAGSYNEQFF; CDR3 DNA: TGTGCCAGCAGCTCAGGACTAGCGGGCTCCTACAATGAGCAGTTCTTC
D gene: TRBD2; V gene: TRBV11-2; J gene: TRBJ2-1; clone size: many; CDR3 protein: CASSSSSGPLYNEQFF; CDR3 DNA: TGTGCCAGCAGCTCCTCTAGCGGCCCCCTCTACAATGAGCAGTTCTTC
D gene: NA; V gene: TRBV5-4; J gene: TRBJ2-2; clone size: many; CDR3 protein: CASSSPDLALTGELFF; CDR3 DNA: TGTGCCAGCAGCTCCCCGGATCTTGCGTTGACCGGGGAGCTGTTTTTT
D gene: NA; V gene: TRBV29-1; J gene: TRBJ2-4; clone size: many; CDR3 protein: CSVEALQGGSGNIQYF; CDR3 DNA: TGCAGCGTTGAAGCTCTCCAGGGGGGTAGTGGAAACATTCAGTACTTC
D gene: TRBD1; V gene: TRBV6-5; J gene: TRBJ1-2; clone size: few; CDR3 protein: CASSQADREAGYTF; CDR3 DNA: TGTGCCAGCAGCCAGGCGGACAGGGAGGCTGGCTACACCTTC
D gene: NA; V gene: TRBV6-6; J gene: TRBJ2-3; clone size: many; CDR3 protein: CASSSAYLVGTDTQYF; CDR3 DNA: TGTGCCAGCAGTTCCGCGTATTTGGTCGGCACAGATACGCAGTATTTT
D gene: NA; V gene: TRBV12-3/TRBV12-4; J gene: TRBJ2-7; clone size: many; CDR3 protein: CASSRFQRDSEQYF; CDR3 DNA: TGTGCCAGCAGTCGATTCCAACGAGACTCCGAGCAGTACTTC
D gene: TRBD1; V gene: TRBV27; J gene: TRBJ2-1; clone size: few; CDR3 protein: CASRAHTGVQEQFF; CDR3 DNA: TGTGCCAGCAGGGCCCATACAGGGGTGCAGGAGCAGTTCTTC
D gene: NA; V gene: TRBV29-1; J gene: TRBJ1-2; clone size: few; CDR3 protein: CSALGGINYGYTF; CDR3 DNA: TGCAGCGCCCTGGGGGGGATTAACTATGGCTACACCTTC
D gene: NA; V gene: TRBV20-1; J gene: TRBJ1-6; clone size: many; CDR3 protein: CSARVAEDISYNSPLHF; CDR3 DNA: TGCAGTGCTAGAGTCGCGGAAGACATCTCCTATAATTCACCCCTCCACTTT
D gene: NA; V gene: TRBV14; J gene: TRBJ2-1; clone size: many; CDR3 protein: CASSHGDPNEQFF; CDR3 DNA: TGTGCCAGCAGCCATGGGGACCCCAATGAGCAGTTCTTC
D gene: NA; V gene: TRBV6-1; J gene: TRBJ2-7; clone size: many; CDR3 protein: CASSEWELGYEQYF; CDR3 DNA: TGTGCCAGCAGTGAATGGGAGCTCGGCTACGAGCAGTACTTC
D gene: NA; V gene: TRBV24-1; J gene: TRBJ1-5; clone size: many; CDR3 protein: CATSDGGNQPQHF; CDR3 DNA: TGTGCCACCAGTGATGGGGGCAATCAGCCCCAGCATTTT
D gene: NA; V gene: TRBV19; J gene: TRBJ2-5; clone size: few; CDR3 protein: CASSMMRARNQETQYF; CDR3 DNA: TGTGCCAGTAGTATGATGAGGGCCCGGAACCAAGAGACCCAGTACTTC
D gene: NA; V gene: TRBV27; J gene: TRBJ2-5; clone size: many; CDR3 protein: CASRKSGVQETQYF; CDR3 DNA: TGTGCCAGCAGGAAATCGGGGGTCCAAGAGACCCAGTACTTC
D gene: NA; V gene: TRBV11-2; J gene: TRBJ2-7; clone size: many; CDR3 protein: CASSLQYEQYF; CDR3 DNA: TGTGCCAGCAGCTTGCAATACGAGCAGTACTTC
D gene: NA; V gene: TRBV15; J gene: TRBJ2-1; clone size: many; CDR3 protein: CATSRDRSSYNEQFF; CDR3 DNA: TGTGCCACCAGCAGAGACAGGAGCTCCTACAATGAGCAGTTCTTC
D gene: NA; V gene: TRBV4-2; J gene: TRBJ2-1; clone size: many; CDR3 protein: CASSPRHLNAYNEQFF; CDR3 DNA: TGTGCCAGCAGCCCTCGACATCTTAATGCCTACAATGAGCAGTTCTTC
D gene: TRBD2; V gene: TRBV6-4; J gene: TRBJ2-1; clone size: NA; CDR3 protein: CATAPLSSGPSYNEQFF; CDR3 DNA: TGTGCCACCGCGCCACTGTCTAGCGGCCCATCCTACAATGAGCAGTTCTTC
D gene: NA; V gene: TRBV28; J gene: TRBJ1-2; clone size: many; CDR3 protein: CASSLGQSLNYGYTF; CDR3 DNA: TGTGCCAGCAGTTTAGGGCAGAGTCTTAACTATGGCTACACCTTC
D gene: TRBD1; V gene: TRBV5-1; J gene: TRBJ1-5; clone size: many; CDR3 protein: CASSWGTGNQPQHF; CDR3 DNA: TGCGCCAGCAGCTGGGGGACAGGGAATCAGCCCCAGCATTTT
D gene: NA; V gene: TRBV27; J gene: TRBJ1-1; clone size: NA; CDR3 protein: CASGAGSTEAFF; CDR3 DNA: TGTGCCAGCGGCGCGGGGTCCACTGAAGCTTTCTTT
D gene: NA; V gene: TRBV9; J gene: TRBJ2-2; clone size: many; CDR3 protein: CASSTHRNTGELFF; CDR3 DNA: TGTGCCAGCAGCACACATCGGAACACCGGGGAGCTGTTTTTT
D gene: TRBD1; V gene: TRBV2; J gene: TRBJ1-1; clone size: few; CDR3 protein: CASRALEGAGTEAFF; CDR3 DNA: TGTGCCAGCAGGGCTTTGGAGGGGGCCGGGACTGAAGCTTTCTTT
D gene: NA; V gene: TRBV4-2; J gene: TRBJ2-6; clone size: many; CDR3 protein: CASSQDPDSGANVLTF; CDR3 DNA: TGTGCCAGCAGCCAAGATCCTGACTCTGGGGCCAACGTCCTGACTTTC
D gene: NA; V gene: TRBV20-1; J gene: TRBJ1-1; clone size: many; CDR3 protein: CSARQGPEAFF; CDR3 DNA: TGCAGTGCTAGGCAGGGTCCTGAAGCTTTCTTT
D gene: TRBD1; V gene: TRBV2; J gene: TRBJ2-7; clone size: NA; CDR3 protein: CASGDRGWSYEQYF; CDR3 DNA: TGTGCCAGTGGGGACAGGGGGTGGTCCTACGAGCAGTACTTC
D gene: TRBD1; V gene: TRBV29-1; J gene: TRBJ2-2; clone size: many; CDR3 protein: CSVGTGVNTGELFF; CDR3 DNA: TGCAGCGTTGGGACAGGAGTAAACACCGGGGAGCTGTTTTTT
D gene: NA; V gene: TRBV18; J gene: TRBJ2-1; clone size: many; CDR3 protein: CASSLGPRSPDNEQFF; CDR3 DNA: TGTGCCAGCTCACTCGGACCTCGCTCGCCCGACAATGAGCAGTTCTTC
D gene: NA; V gene: TRBV30; J gene: TRBJ1-1; clone size: NA; CDR3 protein: CAWSVQGSTEAFF; CDR3 DNA: TGTGCCTGGAGTGTACAGGGTAGTACTGAAGCTTTCTTT
D gene: NA; V gene: TRBV20-1; J gene: TRBJ1-6; clone size: many; CDR3 protein: CSARDLNQGSPLHF; CDR3 DNA: TGCAGTGCTAGAGACCTAAACCAGGGATCACCCCTCCACTTT
D gene: NA; V gene: TRBV10-2; J gene: TRBJ1-3; clone size: many; CDR3 protein: CASSEDTYSGNTIYF; CDR3 DNA: TGCGCCAGCAGTGAGGACACATACTCTGGAAACACCATATATTTT
D gene: TRBD2; V gene: TRBV11-2; J gene: TRBJ2-1; clone size: NA; CDR3 protein: CASSHDGGAYEQFF; CDR3 DNA: TGTGCCAGCAGCCATGACGGGGGGGCGTATGAGCAGTTCTTC